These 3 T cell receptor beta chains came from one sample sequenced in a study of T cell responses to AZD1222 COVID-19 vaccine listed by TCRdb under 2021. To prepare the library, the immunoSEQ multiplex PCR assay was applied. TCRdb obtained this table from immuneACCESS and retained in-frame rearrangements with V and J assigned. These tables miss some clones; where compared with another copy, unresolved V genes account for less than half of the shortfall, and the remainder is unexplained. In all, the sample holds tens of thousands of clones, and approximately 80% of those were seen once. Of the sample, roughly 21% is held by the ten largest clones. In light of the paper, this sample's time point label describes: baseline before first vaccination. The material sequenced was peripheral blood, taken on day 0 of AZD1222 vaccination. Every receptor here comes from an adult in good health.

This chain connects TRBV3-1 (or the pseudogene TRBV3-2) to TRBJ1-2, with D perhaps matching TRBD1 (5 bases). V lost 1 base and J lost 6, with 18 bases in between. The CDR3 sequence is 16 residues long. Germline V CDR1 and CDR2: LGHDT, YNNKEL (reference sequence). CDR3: CASSQASTATSDGYTF. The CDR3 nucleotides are TGTGCCAGCAGCCAAGCTTCGACAGCGACTTCTGATGGCTACACCTTC.

CDR3 sequence: CASSRDWAASTGELFF. CDR3 DNA sequence: TGTGCCAGTAGTAGGGACTGGGCTGCATCGACCGGGGAGCTGTTTTTT. This chain uses TRBV19 with TRBJ2-2; weak D call: TRBD2 (6 bases). The CDR3 has 16 amino acids. V shed 4 bases and J shed 5 bases, with 17 bases lying between them. CDR1 is LNHDA, CDR2 SQIVND, per germline (reference sequence). The full variable domain, completed using reference TRBV19 and TRBJ2-2, is DGGITQSPKYLFRKEGQNVTLSCEQNLNHDAMYWYRQDPGQGLRLIYYSQIVNDFQKGDIAEGYSVSREKKESFPLTVTSAQKNPTAFYLCASSRDWAASTGELFFGEGSRLTVL.

CDR3 sequence: CAWSLEGGGQPQHF. DNA for the CDR3: TGTGCCTGGAGTCTAGAGGGGGGGGGTCAGCCCCAGCATTTT. V is TRBV30 and J is TRBJ1-5, with TRBD1 as a possible D gene (6 bases). This CDR3 spans 14 amino acids. V lost 2 bases and J 6 bases, leaving 14 bases between the germline ends. Germline V gene sequence: CDR1 GTSNPN, CDR2 SVGIG (reference sequence).